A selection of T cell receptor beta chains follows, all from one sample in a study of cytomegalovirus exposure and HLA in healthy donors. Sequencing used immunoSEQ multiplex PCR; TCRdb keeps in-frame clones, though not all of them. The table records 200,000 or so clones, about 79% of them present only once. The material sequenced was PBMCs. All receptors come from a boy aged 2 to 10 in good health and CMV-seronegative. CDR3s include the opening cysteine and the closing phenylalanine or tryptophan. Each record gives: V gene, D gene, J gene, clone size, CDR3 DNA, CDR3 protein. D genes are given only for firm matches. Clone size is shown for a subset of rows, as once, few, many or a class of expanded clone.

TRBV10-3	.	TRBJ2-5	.	TGTGCCACCACCGAATCAGTACAAGAGACCCAGTACTTC	CATTESVQETQYF
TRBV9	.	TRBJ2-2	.	TGTGCCAGCAGCGTCCTTGCGGGGGCCCCCGGGGAGCTGTTTTTT	CASSVLAGAPGELFF
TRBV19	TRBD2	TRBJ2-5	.	TGTGCCAGTACCAGAGCGGGGGGGCTTAGAGAGACCCAGTACTTC	CASTRAGGLRETQYF
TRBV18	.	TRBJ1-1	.	TGTGCCAGCTCACCTCTGGGGCCGGTGGACACTGAAGCTTTCTTT	CASSPLGPVDTEAFF
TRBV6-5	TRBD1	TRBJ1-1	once	TGTGCCAGCAGTGCCGAGGACAGGTTTAATGAAGCTTTCTTT	CASSAEDRFNEAFF
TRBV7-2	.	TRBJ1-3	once	TGTGCCAGCAGCGACTATCTTTCAGGAAACACCATATATTTT	CASSDYLSGNTIYF
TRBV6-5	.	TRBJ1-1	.	TGTGCCAGCAGACGACAGAACACTGAAGCTTTCTTT	CASRRQNTEAFF
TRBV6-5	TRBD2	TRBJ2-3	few	TGTGCCAGCAGTTACTCCCAGCGGGGGGCCCGAGATACGCAGTATTTT	CASSYSQRGARDTQYF
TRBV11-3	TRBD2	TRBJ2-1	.	TGTGCCAGCAGCCCAGTGGCTAGCGGGCCTTACAATGAGCAGTTCTTC	CASSPVASGPYNEQFF
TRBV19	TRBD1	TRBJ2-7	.	TGTGCCAGTAGATCCGGGACAGGGGCCTACGAGCAGTACTTC	CASRSGTGAYEQYF
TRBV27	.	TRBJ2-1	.	TGTGCCAGCAGGAAAACAGGGTCCATGGCAAAAGAGCAGTTCTTC	CASRKTGSMAKEQFF
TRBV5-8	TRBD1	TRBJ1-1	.	TGTGCCAGCACGACGTGGGGACAGGGGGCTCAAACTGAAGCTTTCTTT	CASTTWGQGAQTEAFF
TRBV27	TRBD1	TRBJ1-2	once	TGTGCCAGCAGTTTATACCCAGGGGGGAGCTATGGCTACACCTTC	CASSLYPGGSYGYTF
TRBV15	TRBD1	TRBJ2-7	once	TGTGCCACCAGCAGAGGGCCGACAGGGACCTACGAGCAGTACTTC	CATSRGPTGTYEQYF
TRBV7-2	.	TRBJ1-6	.	TGTGCCAGCAGGCCCGGGGGTAAGAAGAATTCACCCCTCCACTTT	CASRPGGKKNSPLHF
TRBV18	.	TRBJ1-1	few	TGTGCCAGCTCACCCGAGGGTGCTGAAGCTTTCTTT	CASSPEGAEAFF
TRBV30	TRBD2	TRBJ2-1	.	TGTGCCTGGAGTGTGGGGGGGGGTGATGAGCAGTTCTTC	CAWSVGGGDEQFF
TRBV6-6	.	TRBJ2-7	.	TGTGCCAGCAGTTACTCTGGGCCTTCGTTAGGCTACGAGCAGTACTTC	CASSYSGPSLGYEQYF
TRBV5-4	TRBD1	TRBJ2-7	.	TGTGCCAGCAGCCCTCGACAGGGGCACTCCTACGAGCAGTACTTC	CASSPRQGHSYEQYF
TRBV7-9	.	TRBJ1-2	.	TGTGCCAGCAGCCCCGGAGGGGCTGAAGGCTACACCTTC	CASSPGGAEGYTF
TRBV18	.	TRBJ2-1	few	TGTGCCAGCTCACTATACAGTGTGGGGGGCAATGAGCAGTTCTTC	CASSLYSVGGNEQFF
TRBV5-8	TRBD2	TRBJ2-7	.	TGTGCCGCCAACGGGGGGGATTCCTACGAGCAGTACTTC	CAANGGDSYEQYF
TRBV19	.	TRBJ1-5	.	TGTGCCAGTAGTAGGACAGATCAGCCCCAGCATTTT	CASSRTDQPQHF
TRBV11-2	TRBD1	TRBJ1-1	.	TGTGCCAGCAGCATTGACAGGGGGGCGAGCACTGAAGCTTTCTTT	CASSIDRGASTEAFF
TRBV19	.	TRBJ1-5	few	TGTGCCAGTTGGGGCGGGGGGAGTGGGCCCCAGCATTTT	CASWGGGSGPQHF
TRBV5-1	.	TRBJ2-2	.	TGCGCCAGCAGCAAGGGGCAGGGCCGTTCAGACACCGGGGAGCTGTTTTTT	CASSKGQGRSDTGELFF
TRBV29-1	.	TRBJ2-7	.	TGCAGCGTTCCATGGACACCTTACTCCTACGAGCAGTACTTC	CSVPWTPYSYEQYF
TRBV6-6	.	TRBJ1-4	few	TGTGCCAGCAGAAAAGGCGGAGTGGAAAAACTGTTTTTT	CASRKGGVEKLFF
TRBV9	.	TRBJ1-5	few	TGTGCCAGCAGCGTTCCGGGGGGCAGGGGAGGCAATCAGCCCCAGCATTTT	CASSVPGGRGGNQPQHF
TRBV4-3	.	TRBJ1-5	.	TGCGCCAGCAGCCAAGGGGCGTACAATCAGCCCCAGCATTTT	CASSQGAYNQPQHF
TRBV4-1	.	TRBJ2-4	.	TGCGCCAGCAGCCAAGTTCGGGCGGGGGCCCCGGTCATTCAGTACTTC	CASSQVRAGAPVIQYF
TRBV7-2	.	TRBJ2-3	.	TGTGCCAGCAGCTTACACACAGATACGCAGTATTTT	CASSLHTDTQYF
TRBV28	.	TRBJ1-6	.	TGTGCCAGCAGTAACCTAGTACCCCTCCACTTT	CASSNLVPLHF
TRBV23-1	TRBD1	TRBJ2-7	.	TGCGCCAGCCGCCGGGACAGGGAAGGCGAGCAGTACTTC	CASRRDREGEQYF
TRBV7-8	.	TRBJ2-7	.	TGTGCCAGCAGCTCCCCTAACAGGCCGTTCCGAGCCTACGAGCAGTACTTC	CASSSPNRPFRAYEQYF
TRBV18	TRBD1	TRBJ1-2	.	TGTGCCAGCTCCCTCGACAGGGTCAATGGCTACACCTTC	CASSLDRVNGYTF
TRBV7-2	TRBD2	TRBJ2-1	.	TGTGCCAGCAGCTTATACGGGACTACTGAAGGGGCAGGCAATGAGCAGTTCTTC	CASSLYGTTEGAGNEQFF
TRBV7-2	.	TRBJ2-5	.	TGTGCCAGCAGCTTGACTAGAGGAGAGACCCAGTACTTC	CASSLTRGETQYF
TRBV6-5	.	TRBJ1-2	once	TGTGCCACTCTAAATGGCAGGGGTTTCGGGGGCTACACCTTC	CATLNGRGFGGYTF
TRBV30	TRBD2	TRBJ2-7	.	TGTGCCTGGAGTCCCGGGGGGGGGTACGAGCAGTACTTC	CAWSPGGGYEQYF
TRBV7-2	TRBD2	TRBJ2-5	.	TGTGCCAGCAGCTCGGGACTATACCAAGAGACCCAGTACTTC	CASSSGLYQETQYF
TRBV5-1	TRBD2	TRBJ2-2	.	TGCGCCAGCAGCCCGCGGGGGGGCGCTGGGACCGGGGAGCTGTTTTTT	CASSPRGGAGTGELFF
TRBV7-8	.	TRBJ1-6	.	TGTGCCAGCAGCTTAGACGGTCTTATCGATTCACCCCTCCACTTT	CASSLDGLIDSPLHF
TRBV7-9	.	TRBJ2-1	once	TGTGCCAGCAGCTTAGGAGAATACTGGGGGGGGCGGGGTGAGGAGCAGTTCTTC	CASSLGEYWGGRGEEQFF